The source of this TCR beta chain is a study of blood T cell repertoires in COVID-19. Data came from immunoSEQ multiplex PCR; TCRdb stores just in-frame clones and leaves some out. The sample holds about 230,000 clones, about 87% seen once. Adults between about 18 and 89 years of age took part from about 24 US areas. This CDR3 spans 13 amino acids. Trimming removed 1 base from V and 4 bases from J, with 8 bases in between. Germline V lookup: CDR1 SGHNT, CDR2 YYREEE (reference sequence). The chain recombines TRBV5-4 with TRBJ1-2, with D perhaps matching TRBD1 (5 bases). This receptor was obtained from a woman aged 40-49 years with acute COVID-19. The sample comprised PBMCs or T cells enriched from blood (not recorded which). The CDR3 loop is CASSLTDSYGYTF. CDR3 DNA sequence: TGTGCCAGCAGCTTGACCGACAGCTATGGCTACACCTTC. The complete variable domain, with remaining parts taken from reference TRBV5-4 and TRBJ1-2, reads ETGVTQSPTHLIKTRGQQVTLRCSSQSGHNTVSWYQQALGQGPQFIFQYYREEENGRGNFPPRFSGLQFPNYSSELNVNALELDDSALYLCASSLTDSYGYTFGSGTRLTVV.